This TCR beta chain is from a study of shared clonotypes between healthy human individuals. In the study overall: The plates for each donor numbered three CD4 naive, three CD4 memory, two CD8 naive and one CD8 memory.

For this clone: The target antigen is unknown.

This CDR3 has 16 residues. CDR1 is SGHVS, CDR2 FQNEAQ, per germline. V gave up 4 bases and J gave up 4 bases; unmatched junction bases: 13. Method: immunoSEQ multiplex PCR; TCRdb's copy keeps in-frame clones and lacks some. Found here are approximately 97,000 clones, roughly two thirds of them singletons; the top ten hold around 41%. Study-wide points: Four donors showed sharing of approximately 4.7% of naive CD4 clonotypes.

This sequence originates from a man aged 25 to 40 in good health. V is TRBV7-8 and J is TRBJ2-7; 7 bases agree with TRBD1. The sequencing input was memory CD8+ T cells sorted from blood. Subset defined: CD45RO+ cells pooled with CCR7-negative TemRA cells. CDR3 nucleotides: TGTGCCAGCAGCTCAGAGAACAGACAGGGATGGTACGAGCAGTACTTC. Protein: CASSSENRQGWYEQYF.